What follows are 14 T cell receptor beta chains derived from one specimen sequenced in a study of blood T cell repertoires in COVID-19. The assay was immunoSEQ multiplex PCR, and TCRdb's table has in-frame clones only and misses some. Of some 150,000 clones detected, about 86% appear once; the ten largest clones hold 8.6%. Specimen: peripheral blood. The receptors come from a woman aged 45-65 years with active or convalescent COVID-19.

This sequence joins TRBV11-2 and TRBJ1-1; D remains unclear. The V gene's germline CDR1 is SGHAT and CDR2 FQNNGV. The CDR3 length is 14 residues. V was shortened by 3 bases and J by 1 base, with 9 bases between the two germline ends. CDR3 region: CASSFLAENTEAFF. The CDR3 coding sequence is TGTGCCAGCAGCTTCTTGGCAGAGAACACTGAAGCTTTCTTT. The complete variable domain, with remaining parts taken from reference TRBV11-2 and TRBJ1-1, reads EAGVAQSPRYKIIEKRQSVAFWCNPISGHATLYWYQQILGQGPKLLIQFQNNGVVDDSQLPKDRFSAERLKGVDSTLKIQPAKLEDSAVYLCASSFLAENTEAFFGQGTRLTVV.

The rearrangement joins TRBV11-2 to TRBJ2-7; D might be TRBD2 (5 bases). V lost 2 bases and J 0 bases, leaving 11 bases between the germline ends. Looked up from germline, CDR1 is SGHAT and CDR2 is FQNNGV. The CDR3 consists of 15 residues. DNA for the CDR3: TGTGCCAGCAGCTTAACGGGAACGCTCTCCTACGAGCAGTACTTC. Residues: CASSLTGTLSYEQYF.

V usage is TRBV6-2 or TRBV6-3 and J usage is TRBJ1-2; 8 bases fit TRBD1. The CDR3 is 16 residues long. Per the germline V gene, CDR1 is MNHEY and CDR2 is SVGEGT. Unmatched junction bases numbered 9, after V lost 0 bases and J lost 6 bases. The chain's CDR3 is CASSYSPRGRWDGYTF. For the CDR3, the DNA is TGTGCCAGCAGTTACTCCCCCAGGGGGCGTTGGGATGGCTACACCTTC.

The J gene is TRBJ1-2, the V gene TRBV10-3; tentative D call: TRBD1 (6 bases). The V gene's germline CDR1 is ENHRY and CDR2 SYGVKD. This CDR3 comprises 15 residues. Trimming pared 3 bases from V and 3 bases from J, leaving 14 bases between. CDR3 in amino acids: CAISDLGGRDYGYTF. In nucleotides, the CDR3 is TGTGCCATCAGTGACTTGGGGGGGCGCGACTATGGCTACACCTTC.

The V and J genes are TRBV5-4 and TRBJ2-1; D is perhaps TRBD2 (6 bases). Germline V gene data show CDR1 as SGHNT and CDR2 as YYREEE (reference sequence). The germline V and J ends were trimmed by 4 bases and 0 bases, with 17 bases remaining between them. This CDR3 contains 17 residues. The CDR3: CASSPGGPGPSYNEQFF. CDR3 coding DNA: TGTGCCAGCAGCCCCGGAGGGCCGGGGCCCTCCTACAATGAGCAGTTCTTC.

A remark on this clone: A junction end diverges from the germline sequence, so it may reflect a read error. The chain uses TRBV5-1 and TRBJ1-2; possible D gene TRBD1, 5 bases. CDR3 length: 14 residues. Germline loops: CDR1 SGHRS, CDR2 YFSETQ. The CDR3 spells CASSSGQPNYGFTF. The DNA for the CDR3 is TGCGCCAGCAGCTCCGGACAACCTAACTATGGCTTCACCTTC.

CDR3 amino acids: CASSSTAGSGQPQHF. The CDR3 nucleotides read TGTGCCAGCAGTAGTACAGCGGGATCCGGTCAGCCCCAGCATTTT. The rearrangement joins TRBV7-9 to TRBJ1-5; D ambiguous. Looked up from germline, CDR1 is SEHNR and CDR2 is FQNEAQ (reference sequence). The CDR3 has 15 residues. V dropped 6 bases and J dropped 6 bases, with 18 bases sitting between them. Complete variable domain (other parts from reference TRBV7-9 and TRBJ1-5): DTGVSQNPRHKITKRGQNVTFRCDPISEHNRLYWYRQTLGQGPEFLTYFQNEAQLEKSRLLSDRFSAERPKGSFSTLEIQRTEQGDSAMYLCASSSTAGSGQPQHFGDGTRLSIL.

This chain connects TRBV7-9 to TRBJ2-7; 10 nucleotides align to TRBD2. Germline CDR1 SEHNR, CDR2 FQNEAQ (reference sequence). The CDR3 has 14 residues. Trimming removed 7 bases from V and 7 bases from J; junction bases left unmatched: 10. The CDR3 protein is CASNSLAGEREQYF. The CDR3 nucleotides are TGTGCCAGCAACTCTCTAGCGGGGGAGCGAGAGCAGTACTTC.

V usage is TRBV4-3 and J usage is TRBJ2-1; 11 bases line up with TRBD2. Trimming cost V 3 bases and J 5 bases; bases outside gene matches: 6. This CDR3 region has 16 residues. The germline V gene has CDR1 LGHNA and CDR2 YSLEER. The CDR3 sequence: CASSHAGTSGNNEQFF. CDR3 sequence (DNA): TGCGCCAGCAGCCACGCGGGGACTAGCGGAAACAATGAGCAGTTCTTC.

The chain carries TRBV5-5 and TRBJ2-7, with D perhaps matching TRBD2 (5 bases). CDR3 length: 17 amino acids. The V end was cut by 3 bases, the J end by 3 bases, with 22 bases between. Germline V lookup: CDR1 SGHKS, CDR2 YYEKEE (reference sequence). The CDR3: CASSSTLVASRNYEQYF. As DNA, the CDR3 is TGTGCCAGCAGCTCAACACTAGTGGCTAGCCGAAACTACGAGCAGTACTTC.

The rearrangement links TRBV30 to TRBJ1-3; D is uncertain. Germline V gives CDR1 GTSNPN, CDR2 SVGIG (reference sequence). Trimming removed 4 bases at V and 5 bases at J, with 12 bases between. The CDR3 is made up of 13 amino acids. The CDR3 DNA reads TGTGCCTGGACCCGCGAGGGTAGAAACACCATATATTTT. Its protein product is CAWTREGRNTIYF.

This clone was observed a single time. The chain combines TRBV5-4 with TRBJ2-1; a weak D match, TRBD2 (5 bases). The CDR3 runs 15 residues. With 0 bases removed from V and 0 bases from J, the gap between germline ends came to 7 bases. The germline gives CDR1 SGHNT, CDR2 YYREEE (reference sequence). The CDR3 DNA sequence: TGTGCCAGCAGCTTGGCGGGGAGCTCCTACAATGAGCAGTTCTTC. This codes for CASSLAGSSYNEQFF.

V and J are TRBV4-1 and TRBJ2-7, with 8 bases lining up with TRBD1. This CDR3 comprises 12 residues. J gave up 6 bases and V 3 bases, and 1 base lay outside the gene matches. CDR1 and CDR2 from the germline V gene are MGHRA and YSYEKL. CDR3 coding DNA: TGCGCCAGCAGCCACACAGGGGGCGAGCAGTACTTC. This gives the protein CASSHTGGEQYF.

Comments on this clone: Other DNA sequences in the sample encode the same CDR3. This chain connects TRBV2 to TRBJ1-1, with D hard to call. CDR1 SNHLY and CDR2 FYNNEI come from the germline V gene. V lost 7 bases, J lost 14 bases, and 23 bases lay in between. The CDR3 is 13 residues long. The CDR3 here is CASKIPEQPGTFF. DNA of the CDR3: TGTGCCAGCAAGATTCCGGAACAGCCGGGAACCTTCTTT.